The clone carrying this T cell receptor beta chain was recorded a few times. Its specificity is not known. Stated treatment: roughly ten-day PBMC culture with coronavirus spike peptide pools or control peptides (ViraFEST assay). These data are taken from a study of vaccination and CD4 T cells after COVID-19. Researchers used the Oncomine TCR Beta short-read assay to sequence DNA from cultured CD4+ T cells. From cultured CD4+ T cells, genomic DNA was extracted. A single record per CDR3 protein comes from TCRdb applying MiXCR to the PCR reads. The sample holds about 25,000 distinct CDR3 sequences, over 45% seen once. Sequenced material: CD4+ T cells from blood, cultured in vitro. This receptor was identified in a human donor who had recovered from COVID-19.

The CDR3 loop reads CSAFERGGAAYQPQHF. DNA for the CDR3: TGCAGTGCTTTCGAACGAGGTGGGGCAGCTTATCAGCCCCAGCATTTT. The chain combines TRBV20-1 with TRBJ1-5; weak D call: TRBD1 (5 bases). The CDR3 runs to 16 residues. With 5 bases removed from V and 5 bases from J, the gap between germline ends came to 22 bases. The V gene's germline CDR1 is DFQATT and CDR2 SNEGSKA (reference sequence).